A single sample gave rise to the 8 T cell receptor beta chains below, sequenced in a study of T-cell memory formation after mild COVID-19. A single record per CDR3 protein comes from TCRdb applying MiXCR to the 5' RACE reads. The sample lists 65,000 to 90,000 distinct CDR3 sequences; 13% were seen once. The sequenced sample consisted of PBMCs or a T cell subset sorted from them (not recorded which). The source of these receptors is a man younger than 35 who had mild COVID-19 (a few samples of this study predate the infection). Cell type and time point are not known.

This clonotype has more than one count but fewer than ten. The chain links TRBV6-2 or TRBV6-3 to TRBJ2-7, with TRBD1 matching over 7 bases. V was pared by 5 bases and J by 7 bases, with 23 bases of the junction left unmatched. The germline V gene has CDR1 MNHEY and CDR2 SVGEGT. The CDR3 runs 18 residues. As DNA, the CDR3 is TGTGCCAGCAGTCCCCTGGACAGGACCAGACCCGGACCGGGGGAGCAGTACTTC. This encodes CASSPLDRTRPGPGEQYF.

The table lists this clonotype with a few counts. V is TRBV6-1 and J is TRBJ1-1; D is possibly TRBD1 (5 bases). CDR1 is MNHNS, CDR2 SASEGT, per germline. This CDR3 has 11 residues. V lost 7 bases to trimming and J lost 5 bases, with 8 bases between them. For the CDR3, the DNA is TGTGCCAGCAAACGGGGGACTGAAGCTTTCTTT. Translation gives CASKRGTEAFF.

The sample holds many counts of this clonotype. V gene TRBV5-6 combines with J gene TRBJ2-3, with 8 bases matching TRBD2. The V gene's germline CDR1 is SGHDT and CDR2 YYEEEE. The CDR3 has 18 amino acids. The V gene end was trimmed by 4 bases and the J gene end by 6 bases; junction bases not matched to a gene: 19. The CDR3 is CASSITPGRGVSEDTQYF. CDR3 nucleotides: TGTGCCAGCAGCATCACTCCCGGGCGGGGGGTATCTGAGGATACGCAGTATTTT.

CDR3 bases: TGCGCCAGCAGCTTGGTCGGCCGACGCGGTTCACCCCTCCACTTT. Residues: CASSLVGRRGSPLHF. The gene calls are TRBV5-1 and TRBJ1-6; no reliable D call. The CDR3 is 15 amino acids. Germline lookup yields CDR1 SGHRS and CDR2 YFSETQ. The ends were cut back, 0 bases at V and 9 bases at J, with 13 bases in the middle.

V is TRBV5-1 and J is TRBJ1-1; D is uncertain. Trimming took 4 bases from V and 3 from J, leaving 16 bases between them. This CDR3 has 15 amino acids. Germline V gives CDR1 SGHRS, CDR2 YFSETQ. CDR3 DNA sequence: TGCGCCAGCAGCGCCACGGACCGATCGGACACTGAAGCTTTCTTT. It encodes CASSATDRSDTEAFF.

The chain carries TRBV5-4 and TRBJ2-3; D not resolved. Trimming removed 0 bases at V and 0 bases at J, with 8 bases between. The CDR3 covers 15 residues. CDR1 SGHNT and CDR2 YYREEE come from the germline V gene (reference sequence). The CDR3 here is CASSLASASTDTQYF. The CDR3 region has the DNA TGTGCCAGCAGCTTGGCCAGCGCTAGCACAGATACGCAGTATTTT.

This clonotype has only a few counts. The V and J genes are TRBV28 and TRBJ2-7; D is unresolved. CDR3 length: 10 residues. Germline V gives CDR1 MDHEN, CDR2 SYDVKM. V was shortened by 11 bases and J by 6 bases, with 11 bases between the two germline ends. CDR3 nucleotides: TGTGCCGGGGATACGGCCGAGCAGTACGTC. This translates into CAGDTAEQYV.

This clonotype was counted only a few times. This chain joins TRBV6-6 and TRBJ2-1; D is possibly TRBD2 (7 bases). Trimming shortened V by 7 bases and J by 3 bases, and 19 bases separated the two germline ends. The germline CDR1 and CDR2 sequences are MNHNY and SVGAGI (reference sequence). This CDR3 is 16 amino acids long. In nucleotides, the CDR3 is TGTGCCAGCACGACTGTAGGGGGGGCCCTCTACAATGAGCAGTTCTTC. It is translated as CASTTVGGALYNEQFF.